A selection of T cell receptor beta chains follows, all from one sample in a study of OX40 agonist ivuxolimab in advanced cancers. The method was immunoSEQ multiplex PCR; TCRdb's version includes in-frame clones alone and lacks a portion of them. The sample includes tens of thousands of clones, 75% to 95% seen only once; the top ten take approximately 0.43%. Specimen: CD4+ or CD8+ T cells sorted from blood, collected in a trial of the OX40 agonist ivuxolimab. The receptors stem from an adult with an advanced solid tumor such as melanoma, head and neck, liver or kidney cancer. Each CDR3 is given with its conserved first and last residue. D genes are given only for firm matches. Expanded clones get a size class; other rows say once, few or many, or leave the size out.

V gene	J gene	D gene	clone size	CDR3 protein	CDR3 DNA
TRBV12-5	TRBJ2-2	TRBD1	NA	CASGLRKGQGSGELFF	TGTGCTAGTGGTTTGAGAAAGGGACAGGGCTCGGGGGAGCTGTTTTTT
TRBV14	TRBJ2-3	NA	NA	CASSQDLNTDTQYF	TGTGCCAGCAGCCAGGACCTAAACACAGATACGCAGTATTTT
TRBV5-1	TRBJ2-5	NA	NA	CASSFLGGEETQYF	TGCGCCAGCAGCTTTTTGGGGGGTGAAGAGACCCAGTACTTC
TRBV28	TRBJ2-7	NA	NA	CASSFLVYEQYF	TGTGCCAGCAGTTTCCTAGTCTACGAGCAGTACTTC
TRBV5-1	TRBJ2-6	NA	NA	CASSLGQPGANVLTF	TGCGCCAGCAGCCTAGGACAGCCTGGGGCCAACGTCCTGACTTTC
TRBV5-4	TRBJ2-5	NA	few	CARRRGTQYF	TGTGCCAGGAGAAGAGGGACCCAGTACTTC
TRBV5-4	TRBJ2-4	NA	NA	CAILGIAKNIQYF	TGTGCCATCCTAGGGATAGCCAAAAACATTCAGTACTTC
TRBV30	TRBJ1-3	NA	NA	CAWSVHGAGNTIYF	TGTGCCTGGAGTGTACACGGGGCTGGAAACACCATATATTTT
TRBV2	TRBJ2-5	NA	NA	CASKGLQETQYF	TGTGCCAGCAAGGGACTCCAAGAGACCCAGTACTTC
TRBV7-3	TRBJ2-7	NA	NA	CASSLGVAYEQYF	TGTGCCAGCAGCTTAGGGGTAGCCTACGAGCAGTACTTC
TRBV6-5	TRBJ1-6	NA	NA	CATRGRTLLNSPLHF	TGTGCCACCCGTGGGAGAACGCTCCTTAATTCACCCCTCCACTTT
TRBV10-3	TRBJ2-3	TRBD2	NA	CAVHGGSTDTQYF	TGTGCCGTCCACGGGGGGAGCACAGATACGCAGTATTTT
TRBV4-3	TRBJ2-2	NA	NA	CASSQDMGQNTGELFF	TGCGCCAGCAGCCAAGATATGGGACAGAACACCGGGGAGCTGTTTTTT
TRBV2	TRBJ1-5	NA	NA	CASSMGEARQPQHF	TGTGCCAGCTCCATGGGGGAGGCGCGGCAGCCCCAGCATTTT
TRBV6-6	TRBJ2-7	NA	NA	CASGQYEQYF	TGTGCCAGCGGTCAGTACGAGCAGTACTTC
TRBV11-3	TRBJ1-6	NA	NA	CASSRGGNSPLHF	TGTGCCAGCAGCAGGGGCGGTAATTCACCCCTCCACTTT
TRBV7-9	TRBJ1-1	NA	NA	CASSPQGMNTEAFF	TGTGCCAGCAGCCCACAGGGTATGAACACTGAAGCTTTCTTT
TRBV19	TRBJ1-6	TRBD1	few	CASSIDYRGTNSPLHF	TGTGCCAGTAGTATCGATTACAGGGGCACGAATTCACCCCTCCACTTT
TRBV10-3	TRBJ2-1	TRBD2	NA	CAISAGQSGGSLFF	TGTGCCATCAGTGCGGGCCAGTCGGGCGGGAGTTTGTTCTTC
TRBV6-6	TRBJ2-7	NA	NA	CASSRLASEQYF	TGTGCCAGCAGTCGCCTCGCGAGCGAGCAGTACTTC
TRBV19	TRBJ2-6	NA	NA	CATTNLGANVLTF	TGTGCCACCACGAATCTTGGGGCCAACGTCCTGACTTTC
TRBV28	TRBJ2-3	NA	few	CASTPRFSLLQVGTDTQYF	TGTGCCAGCACTCCTCGTTTTAGCCTTTTACAGGTCGGCACAGATACGCAGTATTTT
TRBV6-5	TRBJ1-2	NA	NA	CASKDTGVPGYTF	TGTGCCAGCAAAGATACGGGGGTTCCAGGCTACACCTTC
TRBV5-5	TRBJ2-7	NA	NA	CASSLRGGSADSYEQYF	TGTGCCAGCAGCTTGAGAGGCGGGTCAGCGGACTCCTACGAGCAGTACTTC
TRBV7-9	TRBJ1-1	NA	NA	CASSLGYYTEAFF	TGTGCCAGCAGCTTAGGGTACTACACTGAAGCTTTCTTT
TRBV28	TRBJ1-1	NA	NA	CASSLPPANTEAFF	TGTGCCAGCAGTTTACCACCAGCTAACACTGAAGCTTTCTTT
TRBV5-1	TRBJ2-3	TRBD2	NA	CASSLAGKDTQYF	TGCGCCAGCAGCTTAGCGGGGAAGGATACGCAGTATTTT
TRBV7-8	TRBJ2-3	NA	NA	CASSLEGGPGDTQYF	TGTGCCAGCAGCTTAGAGGGGGGGCCGGGAGATACGCAGTATTTT
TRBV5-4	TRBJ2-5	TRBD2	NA	CASRAGTSGEGQETQYF	TGTGCCAGCAGGGCCGGGACTAGCGGAGAGGGCCAAGAGACCCAGTACTTC
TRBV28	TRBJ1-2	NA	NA	CASSLWVGGRWGGYTF	TGTGCCAGCAGTTTATGGGTCGGGGGAAGGTGGGGTGGCTACACCTTC
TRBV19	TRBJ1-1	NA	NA	CASSIDPRLGTEAFF	TGTGCCAGTAGTATAGACCCTCGTCTGGGCACTGAAGCTTTCTTT
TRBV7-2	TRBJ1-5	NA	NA	CASSPEGRQPQHF	TGTGCCAGCAGCCCGGAGGGGAGGCAGCCCCAGCATTTT
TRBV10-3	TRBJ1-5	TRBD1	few	CATQGASNQPQHF	TGTGCCACTCAGGGGGCCAGCAATCAGCCCCAGCATTTT
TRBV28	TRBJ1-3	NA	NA	CASRSQGGNTIYF	TGTGCCAGCAGATCCCAGGGTGGAAACACCATATATTTT
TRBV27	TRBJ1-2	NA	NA	CASSLEGYGYTF	TGTGCCAGCAGTTTGGAAGGCTATGGCTACACCTTC
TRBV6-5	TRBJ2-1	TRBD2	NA	CASSYRTSGSYEQFF	TGTGCCAGCAGTTACCGGACTAGCGGGAGTTATGAGCAGTTCTTC
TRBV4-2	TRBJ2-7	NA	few	CASSRGTGMTYEQYF	TGTGCCAGCAGCCGTGGAACAGGGATGACCTACGAGCAGTACTTC
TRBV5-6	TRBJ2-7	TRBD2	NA	CASSFGLAGGPGEQYF	TGTGCCAGCAGCTTCGGACTAGCGGGAGGGCCCGGAGAGCAGTACTTC
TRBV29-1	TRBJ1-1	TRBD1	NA	CSAATGKDTEAFF	TGCAGCGCCGCGACAGGGAAGGACACTGAAGCTTTCTTT
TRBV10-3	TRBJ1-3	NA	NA	CAISEWGTGSGNTIYF	TGTGCCATCAGTGAGTGGGGGACCGGCTCTGGAAACACCATATATTTT
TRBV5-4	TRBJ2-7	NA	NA	CASSLDRGDPEQYF	TGTGCCAGCAGCTTGGACAGAGGGGACCCCGAGCAGTACTTC
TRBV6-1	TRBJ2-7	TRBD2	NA	CASSAEAGGTYEQYF	TGTGCCAGCAGTGCCGAAGCGGGGGGAACCTACGAGCAGTACTTC
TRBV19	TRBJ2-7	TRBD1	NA	CASSRQGRDYEQYF	TGTGCCAGTAGTAGACAGGGCCGCGACTACGAGCAGTACTTC
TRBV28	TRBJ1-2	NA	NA	CASNGWGGGYTF	TGTGCCAGCAATGGGTGGGGGGGTGGCTACACCTTC
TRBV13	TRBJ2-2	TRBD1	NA	CASSADRAFTGELFF	TGTGCCAGCAGCGCCGACAGGGCTTTCACCGGGGAGCTGTTTTTT
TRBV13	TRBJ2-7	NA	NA	CASSLRSLFGAYEQYF	TGTGCCAGCAGCCTACGATCCCTTTTTGGCGCCTACGAGCAGTACTTC
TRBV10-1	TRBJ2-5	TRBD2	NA	CASSPSGGAYQETQYF	TGCGCCAGCAGCCCGTCGGGGGGAGCCTACCAAGAGACCCAGTACTTC
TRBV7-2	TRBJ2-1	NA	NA	CASSLETGKYNEQFF	TGTGCCAGCAGCTTAGAGACTGGGAAATACAATGAGCAGTTCTTC
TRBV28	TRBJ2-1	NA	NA	CASRSVSGTWNEQFF	TGTGCCAGCAGATCTGTCTCCGGGACTTGGAATGAGCAGTTCTTC
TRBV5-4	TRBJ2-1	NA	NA	CASRADFGNNEQFF	TGTGCCAGCAGGGCGGACTTTGGAAATAATGAGCAGTTCTTC
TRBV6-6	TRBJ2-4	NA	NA	CASVRTVAKNIQYF	TGTGCCAGCGTTAGGACAGTAGCCAAAAACATTCAGTACTTC
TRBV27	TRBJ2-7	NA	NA	CASSLSSGEQYF	TGTGCCAGCAGTCTGTCGTCGGGCGAGCAGTACTTC
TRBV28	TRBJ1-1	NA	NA	CASSLGGDGPNTEAFF	TGTGCCAGCAGTTTGGGGGGGGACGGTCCGAACACTGAAGCTTTCTTT
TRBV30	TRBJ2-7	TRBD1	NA	CAWSVRDRGLYEQYF	TGTGCCTGGAGTGTACGGGACAGGGGGCTGTACGAGCAGTACTTC
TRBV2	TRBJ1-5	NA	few	CASSEQGMGQPQHF	TGTGCCAGCAGTGAACAGGGGATGGGTCAGCCCCAGCATTTT
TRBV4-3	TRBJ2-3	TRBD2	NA	CASSRGTSGGAGGDTQYF	TGCGCCAGCAGCCGCGGGACTAGCGGGGGGGCCGGCGGAGATACGCAGTATTTT
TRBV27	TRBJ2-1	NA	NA	CASSLRIYNEQFF	TGTGCCAGCAGCCTTCGGATTTACAATGAGCAGTTCTTC
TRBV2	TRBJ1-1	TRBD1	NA	CASSRGLGTEAFF	TGTGCCAGCAGCAGGGGGCTGGGGACTGAAGCTTTCTTT
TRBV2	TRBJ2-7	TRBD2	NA	CASSSYTGLLADEQYF	TGTGCCAGCAGTTCCTATACAGGTCTCCTAGCGGACGAGCAGTACTTC
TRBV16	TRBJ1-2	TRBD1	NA	CASSRPGTAYSYTF	TGTGCCAGCAGCCGTCCCGGGACAGCCTATAGCTACACCTTC